These 21 T cell receptor beta chains were all obtained from the same sample, sequenced in a study of T cells after yellow fever vaccination. Each CDR3 protein gets one entry after TCRdb re-called the 5' RACE reads with MiXCR. This sample yields some 290,000 distinct CDR3 sequences, of which about 10% are seen a single time; 3% to 3.5% belongs to the top ten. The sequenced sample was CD4+ T cells sorted from PBMCs, obtained 45 days after the yellow fever booster vaccination. All receptors derive from a man aged 18 to 30 who received the YFV17D yellow fever vaccine.

This clonotype has just a few counts. The chain couples TRBV11-1 to TRBJ2-3; no firm D call. This CDR3 is 15 amino acids long. Between the trimmed V and J ends, which lost 5 bases and 3 bases, there was a span of 15 bases. Germline V gene data show CDR1 as SGHAT and CDR2 as FQDESV (reference sequence). Written as DNA, the CDR3 is TGTGCCAGCAGCATAGGACGGGCGCCGACAGATACGCAGTATTTT. It specifies CASSIGRAPTDTQYF. Filled out from reference TRBV11-1 and TRBJ2-3, the complete variable domain reads EAEVAQSPRYKITEKSQAVAFWCDPISGHATLYWYRQILGQGPELLVQFQDESVVDDSQLPKDRFSAERLKGVDSTLKIQPAELGDSAMYLCASSIGRAPTDTQYFGPGTRLTVL.

This clonotype appeared many times. V is TRBV29-1 and J is TRBJ2-5; maybe TRBD1 (6 bases). Trimming took 7 bases from V and 4 from J, leaving 16 bases between them. Germline CDR1 reads SQVTM; CDR2 reads ANQGSEA. CDR3 length: 13 residues. CDR3: CSANVGQRETQYF. As DNA, the CDR3 is TGCAGCGCGAATGTCGGACAGAGAGAGACCCAGTACTTC.

This clonotype was observed a handful of times. V is TRBV7-8 and J is TRBJ2-7; D remains unclear. The CDR3 contains 15 residues. Trimming stripped 1 base from V and 0 bases from J, with 10 bases between. Per germline, CDR1 SGHVS and CDR2 FQNEAQ. CDR3 residues: CASSLGVGFSYEQYV. CDR3 DNA sequence: TGTGCCAGCAGCTTAGGGGTGGGATTCTCCTACGAGCAGTACGTC.

The sample holds many counts of this clonotype. The rearrangement joins TRBV10-3 to TRBJ2-5; 7 bases align to TRBD2. Germline V gene data show CDR1 as ENHRY and CDR2 as SYGVKD. V gave up 4 bases and J gave up 5 bases; unmatched junction bases: 7. CDR3 length: 14 residues. The DNA of the CDR3 is TGTGCCATCAGTGGCTGGGGGGGGGATGAGACCCAGTACTTC. It is translated as CAISGWGGDETQYF.

The V call is TRBV7-8, the J call TRBJ2-7; D remains unclear. CDR1 and CDR2 (germline): SGHVS, FQNEAQ. V lost 1 base to trimming and J lost 1 base, with 11 bases between them. The length of the CDR3 is 15 residues. The chain's CDR3 is CASSLVWGISYEQYV. The CDR3 DNA reads TGTGCCAGCAGCTTAGTGTGGGGTATATCCTACGAGCAGTACGTC.

The gene calls are TRBV7-9 and TRBJ2-5, with D perhaps matching TRBD1 (5 bases). The germline gives CDR1 SEHNR, CDR2 FQNEAQ (reference sequence). The length of the CDR3 is 14 residues. Trimming took 1 base from V and 6 from J, leaving 12 bases between them. For the CDR3, the DNA is TGTGCCAGCAGCTTAGGAGCAGGGTTGAAGACCCAGTACTTC. This sequence encodes CASSLGAGLKTQYF.

The chain couples TRBV4-3 to TRBJ2-2, with TRBD2 identical over 10 bases. V shed 4 bases and J 1 base; nucleotides not matched to a gene: 3. The V gene's germline CDR1 is LGHNA and CDR2 YSLEER. The CDR3 runs to 16 residues. CDR3 in amino acids: CASSRIAGGNTGELFF. The CDR3 coding sequence is TGCGCCAGCAGCCGGATAGCGGGGGGGAACACCGGGGAGCTGTTTTTT.

The J gene is TRBJ1-2, the V gene TRBV6-6; perhaps TRBD1 as D (6 bases). The CDR3 is 11 amino acids. Germline CDR1 reads MNHNY; CDR2 reads SVGAGI (reference sequence). The V end lost 2 bases, the J end lost 12 bases, and 10 bases lay between the germline ends. The CDR3 here is CASSYAGENTF. The CDR3 nucleotides are TGTGCCAGCAGTTACGCAGGGGAAAACACCTTC.

This clonotype was found a few times. The rearrangement uses TRBV6-5 and TRBJ2-7; tentatively, D is TRBD1 or TRBD2 (5 bases each). The CDR3 loop spans 15 amino acids. Trimming removed 6 bases from V and 4 bases from J, with 19 bases in between. Per germline, CDR1 MNHEY and CDR2 SVGAGI. The CDR3 here is CASSRTGASAYEQYV. DNA of the CDR3: TGTGCCAGCAGCAGAACCGGGGCCAGCGCTTACGAGCAGTACGTC.

This clonotype was counted between two and nine times. V usage is TRBV11-3 and J usage is TRBJ2-3, with D perhaps TRBD1 (5 bases). V was clipped by 3 bases and J by 5 bases, with 21 bases between them. The V gene's germline CDR1 is SGHNT and CDR2 YENEEA. The CDR3 totals 17 residues. CDR3 region: CASSFGSGDSRIDTQYF. The CDR3 coding sequence is TGTGCCAGCAGCTTTGGTTCAGGAGACAGCCGCATAGATACGCAGTATTTT.

V usage is TRBV20-1 and J usage is TRBJ1-1; D might be TRBD1 (5 bases). Between the trimmed V and J ends, which lost 6 bases and 1 base, there was a span of 21 bases. The germline gives CDR1 DFQATT, CDR2 SNEGSKA (reference sequence). There are 16 residues in the CDR3. The CDR3 DNA is TGCAGTGCGGAGGGATCGACAGCCATTTCGAACACTGAAGCTTTCTTT. It specifies CSAEGSTAISNTEAFF.

This clonotype has just one count. One end of the junction fails to match germline, which may point to a read error. The chain combines TRBV12-3 or TRBV12-4 with TRBJ1-1; possible D gene TRBD1, 5 bases. The CDR3 has 14 residues. This CDR3 reads CASRAFGGNAEAFF. The CDR3 DNA is TGTGCCAGCAGGGCGTTCGGGGGGAACGCTGAAGCTTTCTTT.

Many counts were recorded for this clonotype. This chain links TRBV27 with TRBJ2-5; 8 bases line up with TRBD2. Germline CDR1 and CDR2: MNHEY and SMNVEV (reference sequence). This CDR3 has 16 amino acids. V was clipped by 5 bases and J by 4 bases; unmatched bases: 12. CDR3 nucleotides: TGTGCCAGCAGTCCGGGGGCGGGGGGAAACGGAGAGACCCAGTACTTC. As protein: CASSPGAGGNGETQYF.

V is TRBV12-3 or TRBV12-4 and J is TRBJ2-5; 8 bases agree with TRBD1. The CDR3 runs to 14 residues. V shed 3 bases and J 5 bases; nucleotides not matched to a gene: 5. The CDR3, as DNA: TGTGCCAGCAGTTTCGGACAGGGTCGGGAGACCCAGTACTTC. Amino acid sequence: CASSFGQGRETQYF.

This clonotype was observed a handful of times. The chain recombines TRBV15 with TRBJ1-2; D is uncertain. Germline values: CDR1 LNHNV, CDR2 YYDKDF (reference sequence). This CDR3 has 15 residues. Trimming took off 1 base at V and 0 bases at J, with 9 bases between the two ends. The CDR3 is CATSRAGLANYGYTF. The DNA of the CDR3 is TGTGCCACCAGCAGAGCCGGGCTAGCTAACTATGGCTACACCTTC.

This sequence joins TRBV6-5 and TRBJ1-5; D unresolved. V was trimmed by 6 bases and J by 0 bases, leaving 12 bases between them. Germline lookup yields CDR1 MNHEY and CDR2 SVGAGI. The CDR3 has 15 residues. The DNA of the CDR3 is TGTGCCAGCAGGGAGGTTTTGAGTAGCAATCAGCCCCAGCATTTT. It encodes CASREVLSSNQPQHF.

The sample holds a few counts of this clonotype. The chain uses TRBV10-2 and TRBJ1-2; 11 bases map to TRBD1. V lost 7 bases and J lost 1; bases outside the gene matches: 8. CDR3 size: 16 residues. Germline-derived CDR1 and CDR2 are WSHSY and SAAADI. This CDR3 reads CASTPTGQGVNYGYTF. The CDR3 DNA sequence: TGCGCCAGCACCCCAACGGGACAGGGGGTTAACTATGGCTACACCTTC.

This clonotype showed up just a few times. The genes are TRBV10-2 and TRBJ2-7, with unresolved D. The CDR3 extends over 12 amino acids. Germline lookup yields CDR1 WSHSY and CDR2 SAAADI. V gave up 1 base and J gave up 12 bases, with 13 bases separating them. Here the CDR3 DNA reads TGCGCCAGCAGTGAGTTCAACGGAAGACCGTACTTC. This translates into CASSEFNGRPYF.

This clonotype was picked up a small number of times. The V call is TRBV7-9, the J call TRBJ1-2, with 8 nucleotides matching TRBD1. Germline V gives CDR1 SEHNR, CDR2 FQNEAQ (reference sequence). V shed 4 bases and J 4 bases; nucleotides not matched to a gene: 8. CDR3 length: 15 amino acids. DNA for the CDR3: TGTGCCAGCAGCTACCGACAGGGGAAAGGCTATGGCTACACCTTC. It specifies CASSYRQGKGYGYTF.

The rearrangement uses TRBV19 and TRBJ1-1, with D uncertain. This CDR3 comprises 13 residues. The V end lost 7 bases, the J end lost 1 base, and 10 bases lay between the germline ends. In germline, CDR1 is LNHDA, CDR2 SQIVND (reference sequence). The CDR3 nucleotides read TGTGCCAGTAAGGAGAGACAGAACACTGAAGCTTTCTTT. Its protein product is CASKERQNTEAFF.

This clonotype was picked up a small number of times. The chain employs TRBV6-1 and TRBJ1-2; no clear D gene. V was pared by 6 bases and J by 8 bases, with 16 bases between. From germline, CDR1 is MNHNS and CDR2 SASEGT. This CDR3 comprises 13 residues. The CDR3 region is CASRSYEPVGYTF. The CDR3 DNA is TGTGCCAGCAGGTCGTACGAACCCGTCGGCTACACCTTC.